These 6 T cell receptor beta chains were sequenced from one sample in a study of blood T cell repertoires in COVID-19. Sequenced by immunoSEQ multiplex PCR; TCRdb stores in-frame clones only, minus some. Of roughly 80,000 clones listed, roughly 88% are singletons. The sample comprised peripheral blood. These receptors all come from a man aged 50-59 years with active COVID-19.

The J gene is TRBJ1-2, the V gene TRBV4-3, with TRBD1 matching 7 bases. Germline V gives CDR1 LGHNA, CDR2 YSLEER. With V trimmed by 3 bases and J by 5 bases, 9 bases remained unmatched. CDR3 length: 15 residues. This CDR3 reads CASSQGLQGLYGYTF. The CDR3 coding sequence is TGCGCCAGCAGCCAGGGTTTACAGGGGTTGTATGGCTACACCTTC.

The table lists this clone with a count of one. The junction departs from the called germline gene at one end, perhaps through a read error. The genes are TRBV7-2 and TRBJ1-1; D is ambiguous. Germline assignment: CDR1 SGHTA and CDR2 FQGNSA. There are 17 residues in the CDR3. Written as DNA, the CDR3 is TGTGCCAGCAGATTAGGGTTGGTAACGGGTTGGGACACTGAAGCTTTCTTT. Translating gives CASRLGLVTGWDTEAFF.

V gene TRBV3-1 (or the pseudogene TRBV3-2) combines with J gene TRBJ2-7; D perhaps matches TRBD2 (7 bases). V was cut by 3 bases and J by 4 bases, with 16 bases left in between. The germline V gene encodes CDR1 LGHDT and CDR2 YNNKEL (reference sequence). CDR3 length equals 15 residues. CDR3 residues: CASSHHTGGLYEQYF. CDR3 sequence (DNA): TGTGCCAGCAGCCACCACACGGGGGGCTTATACGAGCAGTACTTC.

The chain carries TRBV9 and TRBJ1-2; maybe TRBD1 (6 bases). Trimming removed 1 base at V and 2 bases at J, with 18 bases between. This CDR3 region has 17 residues. Germline assignment: CDR1 SGDLS and CDR2 YYNGEE. The CDR3 is CASSVSPTGSSNYGYTF. The CDR3 DNA sequence: TGTGCCAGCAGCGTAAGTCCCACAGGGTCGTCCAACTATGGCTACACCTTC.

The gene calls are TRBV3-1 (or the pseudogene TRBV3-2) and TRBJ2-3, with 7 bases lining up with TRBD2. Germline assignment: CDR1 LGHDT and CDR2 YNNKEL (reference sequence). V lost 3 bases and J lost 3; bases outside the gene matches: 12. The CDR3 sequence is 17 residues long. CDR3 in amino acids: CASSHLHGGGKTDTQYF. In DNA form, the CDR3 reads TGTGCCAGCAGCCACCTCCATGGCGGGGGAAAGACAGATACGCAGTATTTT.

J is TRBJ2-2 and V is TRBV5-1; TRBD1 is a possible D gene (5 bases). With 1 base removed from V and 2 bases from J, the gap between germline ends came to 12 bases. The CDR3 consists of 16 residues. CDR1 is SGHRS and CDR2 is YFSETQ in the germline V gene. DNA of the CDR3: TGCGCCAGCAGCTTGATCGATCAGGGTAACACCGGGGAGCTGTTTTTT. Translating gives CASSLIDQGNTGELFF.